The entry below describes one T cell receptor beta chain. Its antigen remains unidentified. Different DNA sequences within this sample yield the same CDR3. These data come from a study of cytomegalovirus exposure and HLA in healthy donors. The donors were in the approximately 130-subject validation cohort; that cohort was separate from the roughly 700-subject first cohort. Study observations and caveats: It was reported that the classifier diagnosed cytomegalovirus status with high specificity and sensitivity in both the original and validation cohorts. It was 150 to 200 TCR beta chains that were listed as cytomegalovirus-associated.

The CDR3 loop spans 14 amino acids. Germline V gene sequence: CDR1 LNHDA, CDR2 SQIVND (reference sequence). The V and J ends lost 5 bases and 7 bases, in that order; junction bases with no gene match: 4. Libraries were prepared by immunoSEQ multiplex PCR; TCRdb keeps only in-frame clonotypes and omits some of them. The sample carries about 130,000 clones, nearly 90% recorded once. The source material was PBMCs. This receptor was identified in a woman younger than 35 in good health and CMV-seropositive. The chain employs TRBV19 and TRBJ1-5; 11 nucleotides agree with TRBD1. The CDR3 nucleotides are TGTGCCAGTAGTCTCGGACAGGGGGCCCAGCCCCAGCATTTT. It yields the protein CASSLGQGAQPQHF.